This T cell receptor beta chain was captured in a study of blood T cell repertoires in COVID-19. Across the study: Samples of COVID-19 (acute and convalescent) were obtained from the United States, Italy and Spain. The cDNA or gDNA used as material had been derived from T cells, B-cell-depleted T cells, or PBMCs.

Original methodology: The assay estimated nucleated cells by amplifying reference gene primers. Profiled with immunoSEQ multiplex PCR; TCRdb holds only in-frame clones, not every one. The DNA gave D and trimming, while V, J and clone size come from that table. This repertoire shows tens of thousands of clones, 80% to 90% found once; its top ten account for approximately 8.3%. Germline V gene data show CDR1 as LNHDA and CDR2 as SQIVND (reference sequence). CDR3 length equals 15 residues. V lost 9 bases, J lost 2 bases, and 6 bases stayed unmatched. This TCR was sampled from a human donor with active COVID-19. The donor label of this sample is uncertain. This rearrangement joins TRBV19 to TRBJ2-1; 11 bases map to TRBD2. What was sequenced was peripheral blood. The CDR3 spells CASGLAGGTYNEQFF. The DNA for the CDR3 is TGTGCCAGCGGGCTAGCGGGAGGTACCTACAATGAGCAGTTCTTC.